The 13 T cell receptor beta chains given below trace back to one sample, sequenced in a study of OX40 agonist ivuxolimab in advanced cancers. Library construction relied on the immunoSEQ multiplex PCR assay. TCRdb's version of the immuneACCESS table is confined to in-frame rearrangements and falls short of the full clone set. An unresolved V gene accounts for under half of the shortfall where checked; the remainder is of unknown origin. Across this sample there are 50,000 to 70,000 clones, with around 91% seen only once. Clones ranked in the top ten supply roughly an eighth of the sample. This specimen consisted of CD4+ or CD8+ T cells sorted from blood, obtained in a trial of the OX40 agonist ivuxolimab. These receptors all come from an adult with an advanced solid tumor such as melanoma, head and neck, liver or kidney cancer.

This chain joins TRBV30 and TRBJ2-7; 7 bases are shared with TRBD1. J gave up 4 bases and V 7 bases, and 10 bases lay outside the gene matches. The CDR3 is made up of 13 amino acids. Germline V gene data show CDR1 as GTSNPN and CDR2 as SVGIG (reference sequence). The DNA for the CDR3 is TGTGCCTACCGGGACAGAGCCTGGTACGAGCAGTACTTC. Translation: CAYRDRAWYEQYF.

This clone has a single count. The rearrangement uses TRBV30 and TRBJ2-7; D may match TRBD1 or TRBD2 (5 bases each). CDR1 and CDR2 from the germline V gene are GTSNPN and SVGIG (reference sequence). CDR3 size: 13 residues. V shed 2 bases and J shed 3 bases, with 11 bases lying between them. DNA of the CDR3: TGTGCCTGGAGTTGGGGGACGGACTACGAGCAGTACTTC. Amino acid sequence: CAWSWGTDYEQYF.

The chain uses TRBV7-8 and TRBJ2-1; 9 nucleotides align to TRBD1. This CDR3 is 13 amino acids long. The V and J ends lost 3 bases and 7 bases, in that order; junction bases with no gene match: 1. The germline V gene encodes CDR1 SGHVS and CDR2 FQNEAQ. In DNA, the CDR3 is TGTGCCAGCAGCTTGGACAGGGGTAATGAGCAGTTCTTC. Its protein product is CASSLDRGNEQFF.

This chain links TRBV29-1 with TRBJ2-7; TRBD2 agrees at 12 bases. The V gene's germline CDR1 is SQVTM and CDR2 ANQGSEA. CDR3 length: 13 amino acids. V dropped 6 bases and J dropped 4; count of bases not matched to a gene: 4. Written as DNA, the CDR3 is TGCAGCGTACGGACTAGCGGGGTTTACGAGCAGTACTTC. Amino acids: CSVRTSGVYEQYF.

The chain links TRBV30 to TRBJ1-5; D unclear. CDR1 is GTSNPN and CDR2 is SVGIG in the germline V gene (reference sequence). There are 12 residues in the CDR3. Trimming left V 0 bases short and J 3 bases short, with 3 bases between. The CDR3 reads CAWSVFNQPQHF. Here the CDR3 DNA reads TGTGCCTGGAGTGTTTTCAATCAGCCCCAGCATTTT.

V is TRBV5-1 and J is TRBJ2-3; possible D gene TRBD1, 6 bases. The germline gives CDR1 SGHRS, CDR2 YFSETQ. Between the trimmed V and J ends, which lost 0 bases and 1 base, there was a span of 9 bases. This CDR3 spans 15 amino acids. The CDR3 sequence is CASSLEGVGTDTQYF. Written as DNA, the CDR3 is TGCGCCAGCAGCTTGGAGGGGGTGGGCACAGATACGCAGTATTTT. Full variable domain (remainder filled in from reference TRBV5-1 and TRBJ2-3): KAGVTQTPRYLIKTRGQQVTLSCSPISGHRSVSWYQQTPGQGLQFLFEYFSETQRNKGNFPGRFSGRQFSNSRSEMNVSTLELGDSALYLCASSLEGVGTDTQYFGPGTRLTVL.

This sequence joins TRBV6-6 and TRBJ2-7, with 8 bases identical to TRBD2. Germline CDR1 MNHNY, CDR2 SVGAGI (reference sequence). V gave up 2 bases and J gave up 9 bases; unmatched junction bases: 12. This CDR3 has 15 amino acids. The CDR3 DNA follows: TGTGCCAGCAGTTACACGGGACTAGATATCGAAACGCAGTACTTC. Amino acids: CASSYTGLDIETQYF.

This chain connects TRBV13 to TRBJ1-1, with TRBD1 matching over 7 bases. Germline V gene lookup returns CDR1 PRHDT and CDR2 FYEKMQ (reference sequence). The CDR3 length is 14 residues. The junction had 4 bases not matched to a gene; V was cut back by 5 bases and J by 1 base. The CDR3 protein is CASSPGTANTEAFF. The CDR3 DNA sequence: TGTGCCAGCAGCCCCGGGACAGCGAACACTGAAGCTTTCTTT.

The DNA for the CDR3 is TGTGCCAGCTCACCGGACCCAAACAACGACTATGGCTACACCTTC. Its translation: CASSPDPNNDYGYTF. The V call is TRBV18, the J call TRBJ1-2; D gene uncertain. The CDR3 consists of 15 residues. The germline V gene has CDR1 KGHSH and CDR2 LQKENI. The V gene lost 3 bases and the J gene lost 3 bases, with 14 bases spanning the gap.

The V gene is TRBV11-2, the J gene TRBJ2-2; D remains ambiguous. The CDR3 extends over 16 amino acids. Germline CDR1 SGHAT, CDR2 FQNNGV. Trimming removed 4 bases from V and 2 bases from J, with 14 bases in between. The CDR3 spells CASSYYRTGNTGELFF. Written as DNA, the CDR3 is TGTGCCAGCAGCTACTACCGGACCGGTAACACCGGGGAGCTGTTTTTT.

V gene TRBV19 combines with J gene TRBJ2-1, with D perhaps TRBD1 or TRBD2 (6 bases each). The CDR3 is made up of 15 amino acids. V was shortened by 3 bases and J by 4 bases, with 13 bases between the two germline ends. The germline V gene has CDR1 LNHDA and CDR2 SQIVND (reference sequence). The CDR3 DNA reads TGTGCCAGTAGTATCGAAGGGGGGCTTTACAATGAGCAGTTCTTC. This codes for CASSIEGGLYNEQFF.

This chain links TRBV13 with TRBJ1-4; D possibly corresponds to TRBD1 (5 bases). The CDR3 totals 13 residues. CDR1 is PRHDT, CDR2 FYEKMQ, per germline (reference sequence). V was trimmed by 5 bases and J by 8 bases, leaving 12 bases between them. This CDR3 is CASSLWAGEKLFF. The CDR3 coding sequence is TGTGCCAGCAGCCTCTGGGCAGGGGAAAAACTGTTTTTT.

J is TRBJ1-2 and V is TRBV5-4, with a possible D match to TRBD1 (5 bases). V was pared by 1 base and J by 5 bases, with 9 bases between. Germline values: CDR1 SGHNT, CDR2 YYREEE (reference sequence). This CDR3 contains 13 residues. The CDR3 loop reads CASSLTGLYGYTF. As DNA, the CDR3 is TGTGCCAGCAGCTTGACAGGCTTATATGGCTACACCTTC.